This record concerns one T cell receptor beta chain sequence. The sample holds other DNA sequences that translate to the same CDR3. During corrective heart surgery, resections were taken, and the thymus tissue came from them. CDR3 length: 13 residues. V lost 5 bases and J 6 bases, leaving 12 bases between the germline ends. Germline CDR1 reads MNHEY; CDR2 reads SMNVEV (reference sequence). These data originate in a study of human thymus T cells. Clones were sequenced by immunoSEQ multiplex PCR, and TCRdb holds only the in-frame ones, with some missing. The table has roughly 120,000 clones, around 94% seen once.

The gene calls are TRBV27 and TRBJ2-3; D is uncertain. The sample consisted of thymus tissue. This TCR was sampled from a boy under two years old with a congenital heart defect but otherwise immunologically healthy. CDR3 sequence reads: CASSPPRTDTQYF. Written as DNA, the CDR3 is TGTGCCAGCAGTCCCCCCAGGACGGATACGCAGTATTTT.